These T cell receptor beta chains were read from a single sample in a study of shared clonotypes between healthy human individuals. Assay used: immunoSEQ multiplex PCR; TCRdb lists only in-frame clones, some missing. The sample has fewer than 1 million clones, around 96% seen once; the top ten hold roughly 0.23%. Sequences were obtained from naive CD8+ T cells sorted from blood. The receptor source for this set is a young man in good health. CDR3s include the opening cysteine and the closing phenylalanine or tryptophan. A D gene is named only where the DNA matches it firmly. The size field is filled for only some rows; it gives once, few, many or a size class.

TRBV9,TRBJ1-2,.,.,CASSDGGAGYTF,TGTGCCAGCAGCGACGGCGGCGCCGGCTACACCTTC
TRBV27,TRBJ2-7,TRBD2,.,CASSSGRTTAYEQYF,TGTGCCAGCAGCTCCGGGAGGACTACCGCCTACGAGCAGTACTTC
TRBV20-1,TRBJ1-1,.,.,CSARDAGEAFF,TGCAGTGCTAGAGACGCAGGGGAAGCTTTCTTT
TRBV29-1,TRBJ2-1,TRBD2,.,CSVESGAGGFNEQFF,TGCAGCGTTGAATCCGGAGCGGGAGGGTTCAATGAGCAGTTCTTC
TRBV19,TRBJ2-7,TRBD2,.,CASSPSGRRAYEQYF,TGTGCCAGTAGTCCTAGCGGGAGGCGAGCCTACGAGCAGTACTTC
TRBV4-3,TRBJ1-2,.,.,CASSQDQDINYGYTF,TGCGCCAGCAGCCAAGATCAGGATATTAACTATGGCTACACCTTC
TRBV5-1,TRBJ1-1,.,.,CASSWGQNTEAFF,TGCGCCAGCAGCTGGGGACAAAACACTGAAGCTTTCTTT
TRBV2,TRBJ2-7,.,once,CASRVNRDASEQYF,TGTGCCAGCAGAGTGAACAGGGACGCTAGCGAGCAGTACTTC
TRBV6-5,TRBJ2-5,.,.,CASSPTGQEETQYF,TGTGCCAGCAGTCCAACCGGGCAGGAAGAGACCCAGTACTTC
TRBV28,TRBJ2-1,TRBD2,.,CASSSQLAGAFNEQFF,TGTGCCAGCAGTTCCCAACTAGCGGGAGCTTTTAATGAGCAGTTCTTC
TRBV5-4,TRBJ2-1,.,.,CASSLESRGEQFF,TGTGCCAGCAGCTTGGAATCTAGAGGTGAGCAGTTCTTC
TRBV5-1,TRBJ2-3,.,.,CASSPPDRSDTQYF,TGCGCCAGCAGCCCGCCTGACAGGTCAGATACGCAGTATTTT
TRBV11-2,TRBJ2-1,.,.,CASSTGESGYNEQFF,TGTGCCAGCAGCACGGGGGAGAGCGGCTACAATGAGCAGTTCTTC
TRBV28,TRBJ2-7,TRBD2,.,CASSRLADNYEQYF,TGTGCCAGCAGCCGACTAGCGGATAACTACGAGCAGTACTTC
TRBV5-1,TRBJ2-1,TRBD1,.,CASSYLTGGDEQFF,TGCGCCAGCAGCTACCTCACAGGGGGCGATGAGCAGTTCTTC
TRBV10-3,TRBJ1-2,.,.,CAIRPLVGYGYTF,TGTGCCATCAGACCATTGGTGGGCTATGGCTACACCTTC
TRBV28,TRBJ1-1,TRBD1,.,CASSFPGQGPMNTEAFF,TGTGCCAGCAGTTTCCCTGGACAGGGCCCCATGAACACTGAAGCTTTCTTT
TRBV10-1,TRBJ2-5,.,.,CASSEAVGGEETQYF,TGCGCCAGCAGTGAGGCTGTAGGCGGAGAAGAGACCCAGTACTTC
TRBV7-6,TRBJ2-7,.,.,CASSLGVGRSVEQYF,TGTGCCAGCAGCTTAGGAGTCGGGAGATCCGTCGAGCAGTACTTC
TRBV7-8,TRBJ2-3,TRBD1,once,CAAKGQGVDTQYF,TGTGCCGCTAAAGGACAGGGGGTGGATACGCAGTATTTT
TRBV5-6,TRBJ1-1,.,.,CASSKQGPPMNTEAFF,TGTGCCAGCAGTAAACAGGGCCCGCCCATGAACACTGAAGCTTTCTTT
TRBV7-2,TRBJ2-3,.,.,CAVGEDTQYF,TGTGCCGTGGGTGAAGATACGCAGTATTTT
TRBV9,TRBJ2-7,.,.,CASSVGGAGPYEQYF,TGTGCCAGCAGCGTAGGGGGGGCGGGTCCCTACGAGCAGTACTTC
TRBV27,TRBJ1-1,.,.,CASSFIGGMNTEAFF,TGTGCCAGCAGTTTCATTGGGGGAATGAACACTGAAGCTTTCTTT
TRBV11-2,TRBJ2-3,.,.,CASSLVAGDPDPF,TGTGCCAGCAGCTTAGTCGCCGGGGACCCTGACCCTTTT
TRBV10-2,TRBJ2-7,TRBD1,.,CASSEGWTGGSYEQYF,TGCGCCAGCAGTGAAGGATGGACAGGTGGAAGCTACGAGCAGTACTTC
TRBV5-8,TRBJ1-1,TRBD1,.,CASSRNRNRGMNTEAFF,TGTGCCAGCAGTCGCAACCGGAACAGGGGAATGAACACTGAAGCTTTCTTT
TRBV4-1,TRBJ1-1,.,.,CASSQEKYMNTEAFF,TGCGCCAGCAGCCAAGAGAAATATATGAACACTGAAGCTTTCTTT
TRBV7-9,TRBJ1-1,.,.,CASSIEDNVEAFF,TGTGCCAGCAGCATAGAAGACAACGTTGAAGCTTTCTTT
TRBV7-9,TRBJ2-2,TRBD1,.,CASAGQGGPGELFF,TGTGCCAGTGCGGGACAGGGAGGGCCCGGGGAGCTGTTTTTT
TRBV27,TRBJ2-5,TRBD2,.,CASSRLAGGGETQYF,TGTGCCAGCAGTCGACTAGCGGGAGGGGGGGAGACCCAGTACTTC
TRBV25-1,TRBJ1-4,TRBD1,.,CASIDRVDEKLFF,TGTGCCAGCATCGACAGGGTGGATGAAAAACTGTTTTTT
TRBV6-6,TRBJ2-4,.,.,CASSYSLEGIPALYF,TGTGCCAGCAGTTACTCACTTGAAGGAATTCCGGCCCTATACTTC
TRBV5-1,TRBJ2-3,TRBD2,.,CASSSTSGSTDTQYF,TGCGCCAGCAGTTCTACTAGCGGGAGCACAGATACGCAGTATTTT
TRBV10-2,TRBJ2-7,.,.,CATLLGPTYEQYF,TGCGCCACCTTATTGGGACCAACCTACGAGCAGTACTTC
TRBV29-1,TRBJ2-7,.,.,CSVAPGPNSYEQYF,TGCAGCGTCGCCCCGGGGCCTAACTCCTACGAGCAGTACTTC
TRBV9,TRBJ2-2,.,.,CASSVEGFTGELFF,TGTGCCAGCAGCGTAGAGGGTTTTACCGGGGAGCTGTTTTTT
TRBV28,TRBJ1-5,.,.,CASSYGGRTLSHNQPQHF,TGTGCCAGCAGTTACGGTGGACGTACCTTGTCTCACAATCAGCCCCAGCATTTT
TRBV7-9,TRBJ2-7,.,.,CASSWTYSYEQYF,TGTGCCAGCAGCTGGACATATTCTTACGAGCAGTACTTC
TRBV27,TRBJ2-1,TRBD2,.,CASSLLETSGSTGEQFF,TGTGCCAGCAGTTTACTGGAGACTAGCGGGAGTACTGGTGAGCAGTTCTTC
TRBV28,TRBJ2-3,TRBD1,.,CASSFGTGEADTQYF,TGTGCCAGCAGTTTCGGGACAGGGGAAGCGGATACGCAGTATTTT
TRBV30,TRBJ2-3,.,.,CAWSVGAGTDTQYF,TGTGCCTGGAGTGTGGGAGCTGGCACAGATACGCAGTATTTT
TRBV5-4,TRBJ2-2,TRBD2,.,CASSLDPVTSGRAAGELFF,TGTGCCAGCAGCTTGGACCCCGTTACTAGCGGGAGGGCCGCCGGGGAGCTGTTTTTT
TRBV27,TRBJ2-3,TRBD2,.,CASSLAGGGATDTQYF,TGTGCCAGCAGTTTAGCGGGAGGGGGGGCCACAGATACGCAGTATTTT
TRBV19,TRBJ2-1,.,.,CASTHTFSSYNEQFF,TGTGCCAGTACCCACACGTTTAGCTCCTACAATGAGCAGTTCTTC
TRBV5-1,TRBJ2-2,TRBD1,once,CASSWTGAAGELFF,TGCGCCAGCAGCTGGACAGGGGCCGCCGGGGAGCTGTTTTTT